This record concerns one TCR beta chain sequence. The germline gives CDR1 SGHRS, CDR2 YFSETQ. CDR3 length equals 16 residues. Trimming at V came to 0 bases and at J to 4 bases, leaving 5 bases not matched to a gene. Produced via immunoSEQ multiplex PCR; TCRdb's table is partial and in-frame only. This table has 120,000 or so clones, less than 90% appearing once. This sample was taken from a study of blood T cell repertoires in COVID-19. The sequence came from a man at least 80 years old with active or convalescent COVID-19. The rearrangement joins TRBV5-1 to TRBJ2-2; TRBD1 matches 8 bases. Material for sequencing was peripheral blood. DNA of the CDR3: TGCGCCAGCAGCTTGGAGGCAGGGGGCCGCACCGGGGAGCTGTTTTTT. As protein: CASSLEAGGRTGELFF.